The 32 T cell receptor beta chains presented below share a single source sample, sequenced in a study of T cell responses to AZD1222 COVID-19 vaccine. Only in-frame clones appear in the TCRdb table, and some are missing; sequencing was by immunoSEQ multiplex PCR. The table records fewer than 200,000 clones, 70% to 90% of them present only once. This specimen was peripheral blood, taken 28 days after the second AZD1222 dose. These receptor sequences come from an adult who received the AZD1222 COVID-19 vaccine.

The rearrangement uses TRBV29-1 and TRBJ1-1; D is ambiguous. Trimming cost V 4 bases and J 2 bases, with 8 bases left between them. This CDR3 has 12 amino acids. Germline V gene sequence: CDR1 SQVTM, CDR2 ANQGSEA. CDR3 nucleotide sequence: TGCAGCGTTGCGCCGTTTAACACTGAAGCTTTCTTT. Protein: CSVAPFNTEAFF.

The J gene is TRBJ1-6, the V gene TRBV27; no definite D call. The CDR3 covers 17 residues. Trimming removed 2 bases from V and 0 bases from J, with 11 bases in between. CDR1 MNHEY and CDR2 SMNVEV come from the germline V gene (reference sequence). CDR3 sequence reads: CASSLVLRSSYNSPLHF. The CDR3 bases are TGTGCCAGCAGTTTAGTCCTCAGGAGCTCCTATAATTCACCCCTCCACTTT.

V is TRBV7-8 and J is TRBJ1-3; 8 bases are shared with TRBD1. CDR3 length equals 14 residues. The J segment lost 3 bases and the V segment lost 6 bases, leaving 4 bases of the junction unmatched. CDR1 SGHVS and CDR2 FQNEAQ come from the germline V gene. CDR3 coding DNA: TGTGCCAGCAGGTCCGGGACAGGTGGAAACACCATATATTTT. Its translation: CASRSGTGGNTIYF.

The chain links TRBV3-1 (or the pseudogene TRBV3-2) to TRBJ2-2, with a weak D call TRBD1 (6 bases). Germline V gives CDR1 LGHDT, CDR2 YNNKEL (reference sequence). The CDR3 consists of 18 residues. V was trimmed by 4 bases and J by 0 bases, leaving 18 bases between them. CDR3 bases: TGTGCCAGCAGCCTCACAACACAGGGAATCGCGAACACCGGGGAGCTGTTTTTT. Its translation is CASSLTTQGIANTGELFF.

The chain couples TRBV5-1 to TRBJ2-5; 7 positions agree with TRBD1. V trimming: 4 bases; J trimming: 4 bases; junction bases outside the gene matches: 7. Germline assignment: CDR1 SGHRS and CDR2 YFSETQ. The CDR3 contains 14 residues. The CDR3 bases are TGCGCCAGCAGCCCGCCGACAGGGTCAGAGACCCAGTACTTC. Translated: CASSPPTGSETQYF. Together with reference TRBV5-1 and TRBJ2-5, the CDR3 gives the full variable domain: KAGVTQTPRYLIKTRGQQVTLSCSPISGHRSVSWYQQTPGQGLQFLFEYFSETQRNKGNFPGRFSGRQFSNSRSEMNVSTLELGDSALYLCASSPPTGSETQYFGPGTRLLVL.

The chain links TRBV7-2 to TRBJ2-5, with a tentative D call TRBD2 (5 bases). Between the trimmed V and J ends, which lost 5 bases and 1 base, there was a span of 11 bases. Germline-derived CDR1 and CDR2 are SGHTA and FQGNSA. The CDR3 has 14 residues. CDR3 protein: CASSQRRGQETQYF. CDR3 sequence (DNA): TGTGCCAGCAGCCAACGCCGGGGCCAAGAGACCCAGTACTTC.

The V gene is TRBV5-1, the J gene TRBJ1-2; a possible D gene is TRBD1 (6 bases). The CDR3 has 13 amino acids. V lost 4 bases to trimming and J lost 3 bases, with 10 bases between them. Germline V CDR1 and CDR2: SGHRS, YFSETQ. In nucleotides, the CDR3 is TGCGCCAGCAGCCCCAGGGGTCACTATGGCTACACCTTC. Its protein product is CASSPRGHYGYTF.

The chain has TRBV6-1 and TRBJ1-2; 8 bases align to TRBD1. The germline CDR1 and CDR2 sequences are MNHNS and SASEGT. The CDR3 consists of 15 residues. Trimming removed 7 bases from V and 4 bases from J; junction bases left unmatched: 11. The chain's CDR3 is CASTEGDRRIYGYTF. CDR3 nucleotide sequence: TGTGCCAGCACTGAGGGGGACAGGAGAATCTATGGCTACACCTTC.

The rearrangement joins TRBV6-1 to TRBJ1-5; D gene unclear. The CDR3 contains 14 residues. Deletions cut 1 base from V and 7 bases from J, with 11 bases between. Germline values: CDR1 MNHNS, CDR2 SASEGT. The CDR3 region is CASSEVDGRQPQHF. The CDR3 DNA reads TGTGCCAGCAGTGAAGTTGATGGTCGACAGCCCCAGCATTTT.

The chain recombines TRBV18 with TRBJ2-5; no clear D gene. The V end lost 0 bases, the J end lost 7 bases, and 21 bases lay between the germline ends. The CDR3 has 17 amino acids. Germline CDR1 KGHSH, CDR2 LQKENI. The CDR3 is CASSPPNSQASVGTQYF. CDR3 DNA: TGTGCCAGCTCACCACCGAATTCGCAGGCCTCCGTGGGGACCCAGTACTTC.

This clone has just one count. The gene calls are TRBV5-1 and TRBJ2-3, with 12 positions matching TRBD2. This CDR3 contains 16 residues. The V segment lost 0 bases and the J segment 6 bases; nucleotides outside the gene matches: 5. Looked up from germline, CDR1 is SGHRS and CDR2 is YFSETQ. CDR3 sequence reads: CASSLALAGGFDTQYF. CDR3 nucleotides: TGCGCCAGCAGCTTGGCCCTAGCGGGGGGGTTTGATACGCAGTATTTT.

The genes are TRBV5-1 and TRBJ1-4, with 8 positions matching TRBD1. This CDR3 contains 14 residues. V was clipped by 0 bases and J by 8 bases; unmatched bases: 3. From germline, CDR1 is SGHRS and CDR2 YFSETQ. In DNA form, the CDR3 reads TGCGCCAGCAGCTTGGGGACAGGGAAGGAAAAACTGTTTTTT. Translating it yields CASSLGTGKEKLFF.

V and J are TRBV27 and TRBJ2-2, with 8 bases fitting TRBD2. The CDR3 consists of 19 residues. Germline-derived CDR1 and CDR2 are MNHEY and SMNVEV (reference sequence). J gave up 3 bases and V 4 bases, and 16 bases lay outside the gene matches. In DNA, the CDR3 is TGTGCCAGCAGTTCCCTCGTTTTTCGGGGGGGATCATACACCGGGGAGCTGTTTTTT. Protein sequence: CASSSLVFRGGSYTGELFF.

The chain joins TRBV12-5 to TRBJ2-1, with a tentative D call TRBD2 (7 bases). The ends were cut back, 6 bases at V and 7 bases at J, with 16 bases in the middle. CDR1 is LGHNT, CDR2 FRNRAP, per germline. The CDR3 spans 14 residues. In DNA, the CDR3 is TGTGCTAGTGGGAGGGGGGGAGTCAGGAATGAGCAGTTCTTC. Protein sequence: CASGRGGVRNEQFF.

J is TRBJ1-1 and V is TRBV18; TRBD1 matches 9 bases. Germline-derived CDR1 and CDR2 are KGHSH and LQKENI. Trimming took 2 bases from V and 5 from J; bases not matched to a gene: 6. This CDR3 has 15 residues. CDR3 coding DNA: TGTGCCAGCTCACCAGGACAGGGGAGGTATACTGAAGCTTTCTTT. It codes for CASSPGQGRYTEAFF. Looking up the rest from reference TRBV18 and TRBJ1-1 gives the full variable domain: NAGVMQNPRHLVRRRGQEARLRCSPMKGHSHVYWYRQLPEEGLKFMVYLQKENIIDESGMPKERFSAEFPKEGPSILRIQQVVRGDSAAYFCASSPGQGRYTEAFFGQGTRLTVV.

The chain couples TRBV4-2 to TRBJ2-7; the match to TRBD2 covers 14 bases. In germline, CDR1 is LGHNA, CDR2 YNFKEQ. The CDR3 is 16 residues long. Trimming at V came to 0 bases and at J to 6 bases, leaving 4 bases not matched to a gene. The CDR3 nucleotides are TGTGCCAGCAGCCAAGAGGGGACTAGCGGGGGTGTCGAGCAGTACTTC. Translated: CASSQEGTSGGVEQYF.

This chain links TRBV27 with TRBJ2-1; D is perhaps TRBD1 (6 bases). Trimming stripped 1 base from V and 10 bases from J, with 17 bases between. The CDR3 loop spans 15 amino acids. Germline values: CDR1 MNHEY, CDR2 SMNVEV (reference sequence). DNA for the CDR3: TGTGCCAGCAGTTTATTGAGGGGGATCCCCTCCGAGCAGTTCTTC. Translated: CASSLLRGIPSEQFF.

This chain connects TRBV5-4 to TRBJ2-7; D may be TRBD1 (6 bases). This CDR3 comprises 13 residues. Germline values: CDR1 SGHNT, CDR2 YYREEE (reference sequence). With 5 bases removed from V and 2 bases from J, the gap between germline ends came to 11 bases. CDR3 bases: TGTGCCAGCAGTAAGGACAGTGCCTACGAGCAGTACTTC. Translating it yields CASSKDSAYEQYF.

This rearrangement joins TRBV3-1 (or the pseudogene TRBV3-2) to TRBJ1-3; 7 bases are shared with TRBD1. The CDR3 length is 13 residues. The germline CDR1 and CDR2 sequences are LGHDT and YNNKEL (reference sequence). V was pared by 10 bases and J by 3 bases, with 6 bases of the junction left unmatched. CDR3 DNA: TGTGCCACTAAAGGACAGGTTGGAAACACCATATATTTT. Translation gives CATKGQVGNTIYF.

This CDR3 reads CASRQTSGGSDNTGELFF. The CDR3 DNA is TGTGCCAGCAGACAGACTAGCGGGGGTTCAGACAACACCGGGGAGCTGTTTTTT. The rearrangement joins TRBV21-1 to TRBJ2-2; no DNA check was done on the table's D call, TRBD2. TRBV21-1 is a pseudogene. CDR3 length: 18 amino acids.

The chain has TRBV12-3 or TRBV12-4 and TRBJ2-2; D is ambiguous. With 0 bases removed from V and 8 bases from J, the gap between germline ends came to 7 bases. CDR3 length: 13 residues. Here the CDR3 reads CASSLAWGGELFF. CDR3 bases: TGTGCCAGCAGTTTAGCGTGGGGAGGGGAGCTGTTTTTT.

The chain recombines TRBV7-8 with TRBJ2-4; 8 positions match TRBD1. Trimming cost V 5 bases and J 6 bases; bases outside gene matches: 9. From germline, CDR1 is SGHVS and CDR2 FQNEAQ. CDR3 length: 15 residues. The CDR3, as DNA: TGTGCCAGCAGCGGACCGGGACAGGACGGAAACATTCAGTACTTC. Translation: CASSGPGQDGNIQYF.

The CDR3 nucleotides read TGTGCCAGCAGCTTTTACGGACGCCAAGAGACCCAGTACTTC. Encoded protein: CASSFYGRQETQYF. The chain couples TRBV5-6 to TRBJ2-5; D is unclear. Trimming cost V 2 bases and J 1 base, with 9 bases left between them. Germline V gene lookup returns CDR1 SGHDT and CDR2 YYEEEE. The CDR3 is 14 amino acids.

The chain joins TRBV5-1 to TRBJ2-7, with 13 nucleotides matching TRBD2. CDR1 is SGHRS and CDR2 is YFSETQ in the germline V gene. Trimming took 4 bases from V and 5 from J; bases not matched to a gene: 6. This CDR3 has 15 amino acids. CDR3: CASSRTSGGANEQYF. The CDR3 DNA sequence: TGCGCCAGCAGCAGAACTAGCGGGGGGGCCAACGAGCAGTACTTC. Using reference TRBV5-1 and TRBJ2-7 for the parts outside the CDR3, the full variable domain is KAGVTQTPRYLIKTRGQQVTLSCSPISGHRSVSWYQQTPGQGLQFLFEYFSETQRNKGNFPGRFSGRQFSNSRSEMNVSTLELGDSALYLCASSRTSGGANEQYFGPGTRLTVT.

The J gene is TRBJ2-1, the V gene TRBV10-2; 13 positions match TRBD2. V lost 5 bases and J lost 7; bases outside the gene matches: 5. Per germline, CDR1 WSHSY and CDR2 SAAADI. The CDR3 extends over 15 amino acids. The CDR3 nucleotides read TGCGCCAGCAGTCGTGGACTAGCGGGGGATAATGAGCAGTTCTTC. Its translation: CASSRGLAGDNEQFF.

This sequence joins TRBV19 and TRBJ1-3; TRBD1 aligns across 7 bases. The trim removed 5 bases at V and 4 bases at J, leaving 14 bases unmatched. This CDR3 spans 17 amino acids. Germline CDR1 is LNHDA and CDR2 is SQIVND (reference sequence). CDR3 residues: CASSARTGPRGGNTIYF. The CDR3 DNA reads as TGTGCCAGTAGTGCACGGACAGGCCCCCGAGGAGGAAACACCATATATTTT.

The chain employs TRBV5-4 and TRBJ2-7; 9 nucleotides match TRBD1. The CDR3 runs to 14 residues. Germline assignment: CDR1 SGHNT and CDR2 YYREEE (reference sequence). J lost 6 bases, V lost 1 base, and 5 bases had no gene match. CDR3 sequence (DNA): TGTGCCAGCAGCTTGACAGGACAGGGGTTCGAGCAGTACTTC. Amino acids: CASSLTGQGFEQYF. Combining the CDR3 with reference TRBV5-4 and TRBJ2-7 gives the whole variable domain ETGVTQSPTHLIKTRGQQVTLRCSSQSGHNTVSWYQQALGQGPQFIFQYYREEENGRGNFPPRFSGLQFPNYSSELNVNALELDDSALYLCASSLTGQGFEQYFGPGTRLTVT.

The CDR3 region is CASSQEPRATYEQYF. In DNA form, the CDR3 reads TGTGCCAGCAGCCAAGAACCCCGGGCTACGTACGAGCAGTACTTC. The chain uses TRBV3-1 (or the pseudogene TRBV3-2) and TRBJ2-7; D ambiguous. Germline V gene data show CDR1 as LGHDT and CDR2 as YNNKEL (reference sequence). With 0 bases removed from V and 4 bases from J, the gap between germline ends came to 13 bases. There are 15 residues in the CDR3.

The chain has TRBV6-5 and TRBJ2-7; no clear D gene. The germline gives CDR1 MNHEY, CDR2 SVGAGI. V dropped 0 bases and J dropped 6 bases, with 12 bases sitting between them. The CDR3 consists of 14 residues. The CDR3 coding sequence is TGTGCCAGCAGTTACTCGACCGTCGACCTCGAGCAGTACTTC. This gives the protein CASSYSTVDLEQYF.

The chain is built from TRBV9 and TRBJ1-1, with TRBD1 as a possible D gene (5 bases). Germline V gene data show CDR1 as SGDLS and CDR2 as YYNGEE. V dropped 4 bases and J dropped 2 bases, with 9 bases sitting between them. The CDR3 totals 13 residues. The CDR3 here is CASSKGLNTEAFF. CDR3 sequence (DNA): TGTGCCAGCAGCAAGGGACTAAACACTGAAGCTTTCTTT.

Here the CDR3 DNA reads TGTGCCAGCAGTGGCGGACAGGGGTCCGGTCAGCCCCAGCATTTT. It is translated as CASSGGQGSGQPQHF. V is TRBV6-2 or TRBV6-3 and J is TRBJ1-5; TRBD1 matches at 9 bases. This CDR3 is built from 15 residues. The germline V gene has CDR1 MNHEY and CDR2 SVGEGT. V gave up 5 bases and J gave up 6 bases; unmatched junction bases: 8.

A remark on this clone: The junction departs from germline at one end; a sequencing error may be responsible. The chain links TRBV29-1 to TRBJ2-1; 9 bases fit TRBD2. CDR1 is SQVTM and CDR2 is ANQGSEA in the germline V gene. This CDR3 has 14 amino acids. This chain's CDR3 is CSVEAGGTYNEQFF. CDR3 nucleotides: TGCAGCGTGGAAGCGGGGGGAACCTACAATGAGCAGTTCTTC.